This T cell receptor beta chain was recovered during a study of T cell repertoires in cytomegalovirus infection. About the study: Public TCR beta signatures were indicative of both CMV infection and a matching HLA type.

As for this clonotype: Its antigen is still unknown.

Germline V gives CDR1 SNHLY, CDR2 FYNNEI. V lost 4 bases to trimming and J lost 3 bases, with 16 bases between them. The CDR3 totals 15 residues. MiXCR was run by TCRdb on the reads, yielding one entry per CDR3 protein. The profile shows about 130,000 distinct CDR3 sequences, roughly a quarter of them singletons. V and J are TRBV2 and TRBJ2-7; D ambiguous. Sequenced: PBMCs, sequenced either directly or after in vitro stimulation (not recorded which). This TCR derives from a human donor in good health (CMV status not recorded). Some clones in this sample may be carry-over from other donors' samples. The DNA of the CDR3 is TGTGCCAGCAGTGGGCCAAACGAGGCCCTCTACGAGCAGTACGTC. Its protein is CASSGPNEALYEQYV.